A selection of T cell receptor beta chains follows, all from one sample in a study of T cells in Graves' hyperthyroidism and ophthalmopathy. MiXCR, applied by TCRdb to the multiplex PCR reads, yields one record per CDR3 protein. The top ten hold approximately 3.9% of the sample, which has more than 500,000 distinct CDR3 sequences, about 17% seen once. The sequenced material came from blood. The receptors come from a woman aged 25 to 45 with Graves' hyperthyroidism. Each CDR3 is given with its conserved first and last residue. The order of the fields is V gene, J gene, D gene, clone size, CDR3 protein, CDR3 DNA. The D gene is left open where the match is weak. Size values are once, few and many counts, or a class for expanded clones, and some rows have none.

V: TRBV3-1; J: TRBJ2-1; D: NA; size: many; CDR3: CASSQDFSSYNEQFF; DNA: TGTGCCAGCAGCCAAGATTTTTCCAGCTACAATGAGCAGTTCTTC
V: TRBV4-1; J: TRBJ2-3; D: NA; size: NA; CDR3: CASSLRVSGGLTDTQYF; DNA: TGCGCCAGCAGCCTACGGGTCTCTGGGGGACTCACAGATACGCAGTATTTT
V: TRBV19; J: TRBJ2-1; D: NA; size: NA; CDR3: CASSIWGGMSGPYNEQFF; DNA: TGTGCCAGTAGTATATGGGGCGGGATGAGCGGACCCTACAATGAGCAGTTCTTC
V: TRBV20-1; J: TRBJ2-7; D: TRBD2; size: many; CDR3: CSARDTASGNYEQYF; DNA: TGCAGTGCTAGAGATACGGCTAGCGGGAACTACGAGCAGTACTTC
V: TRBV3-1; J: TRBJ2-1; D: NA; size: NA; CDR3: CASSQVTNEQFF; DNA: TGTGCCAGCAGCCAAGTAACCAATGAGCAGTTCTTC
V: TRBV6-2/TRBV6-3; J: TRBJ2-4; D: NA; size: many; CDR3: CASSSADVLAKNIQYF; DNA: TGTGCCAGCAGCTCGGCGGACGTTTTAGCCAAAAACATTCAGTACTTC
V: TRBV7-9; J: TRBJ2-7; D: NA; size: NA; CDR3: CASSHNGYEQYF; DNA: TGCGCCAGCAGCCACAACGGATACGAGCAGTACTTC
V: TRBV2; J: TRBJ1-1; D: NA; size: many; CDR3: CASSVGIVNTEAFF; DNA: TGTGCCAGCAGTGTGGGCATAGTGAACACTGAAGCTTTCTTT
V: TRBV6-2/TRBV6-3; J: TRBJ2-3; D: TRBD2; size: many; CDR3: CASSYSRGLAGETDTQYF; DNA: TGTGCCAGCAGTTACTCGAGGGGACTAGCGGGAGAGACAGATACGCAGTATTTT
V: TRBV9; J: TRBJ2-3; D: NA; size: few; CDR3: CASSVRKRVSTDTQYF; DNA: TGTGCCAGCAGCGTAAGGAAGAGGGTTAGCACAGATACGCAGTATTTT
V: TRBV20-1; J: TRBJ2-7; D: NA; size: few; CDR3: CSGLGRRYEQYF; DNA: TGCAGTGGACTCGGGAGAAGGTACGAGCAGTACTTC
V: TRBV10-2; J: TRBJ2-1; D: TRBD2; size: many; CDR3: CASRGSASYNEQFF; DNA: TGCGCCAGCCGCGGGAGCGCCTCCTACAATGAGCAGTTCTTC
V: TRBV12-5; J: TRBJ2-1; D: TRBD2; size: NA; CDR3: CASGLVLSGRDHNEQFF; DNA: TGTGCTAGTGGTTTGGTACTTAGCGGGAGAGATCACAATGAGCAGTTCTTC
V: TRBV11-2; J: TRBJ2-7; D: NA; size: NA; CDR3: CASSLGDFSYEQYF; DNA: TGTGCCAGCAGCCTGGGGGACTTTTCCTACGAGCAGTACTTC
V: TRBV28; J: TRBJ2-1; D: TRBD2; size: many; CDR3: CASSPWTSGNEQFF; DNA: TGTGCCAGCAGTCCCTGGACTAGCGGGAATGAGCAGTTCTTC
V: TRBV20-1; J: TRBJ2-7; D: NA; size: many; CDR3: CSARGGGEQYF; DNA: TGCAGTGCCAGGGGGGGGGGCGAGCAGTACTTC
V: TRBV6-2/TRBV6-3; J: TRBJ2-3; D: NA; size: few; CDR3: CASSSAHTQYF; DNA: TGTGCCAGCAGTTCCGCCCATACGCAGTATTTT
V: TRBV2; J: TRBJ2-4; D: NA; size: few; CDR3: CASSEKGGGNIQYF; DNA: TGTGCCAGCAGTGAAAAGGGTGGGGGAAACATTCAGTACTTC
V: TRBV7-9; J: TRBJ2-2; D: TRBD2; size: NA; CDR3: CASSSLAGATTGELFF; DNA: TGTGCCAGCAGCTCGCTAGCGGGAGCCACCACCGGGGAGCTGTTTTTT
V: TRBV7-2; J: TRBJ2-7; D: NA; size: many; CDR3: CASSLGAGLASYEQYF; DNA: TGTGCCAGCAGCTTGGGAGCAGGCCTCGCCAGTTACGAGCAGTACTTC
V: TRBV18; J: TRBJ1-1; D: NA; size: few; CDR3: CASSPFRENTEAFF; DNA: TGTGCCAGCTCACCATTTAGGGAGAACACTGAAGCTTTCTTT
V: TRBV3-1; J: TRBJ2-2; D: NA; size: few; CDR3: CASSQGPNTGGLFF; DNA: TGTGCCAGCAGCCAGGGACCGAACACCGGGGGGCTGTTTTTT
V: TRBV29-1; J: TRBJ2-7; D: TRBD1; size: NA; CDR3: CSVAGTGFYEQYF; DNA: TGCAGCGTCGCCGGGACAGGGTTCTACGAGCAGTACTTC
V: TRBV11-2; J: TRBJ1-2; D: NA; size: many; CDR3: CASSLDGGSGYTF; DNA: TGTGCCAGCAGCTTAGACGGGGGCAGTGGCTACACCTTC
V: TRBV25-1; J: TRBJ1-2; D: NA; size: NA; CDR3: CASSEFGKGPYGYTF; DNA: TGTGCCAGCAGTGAATTTGGAAAGGGCCCATATGGCTACACCTTC
V: TRBV6-2/TRBV6-3; J: TRBJ1-2; D: NA; size: NA; CDR3: CACKTEGLSYGYTF; DNA: TGTGCCTGCAAGACGGAAGGGCTCAGCTATGGCTACACCTTC
V: TRBV5-1; J: TRBJ2-5; D: NA; size: NA; CDR3: CASKWKETQYF; DNA: TGCGCCAGCAAATGGAAAGAGACCCAGTACTTC
V: TRBV12-3/TRBV12-4; J: TRBJ2-2; D: NA; size: many; CDR3: CASSLALSNTGELFF; DNA: TGTGCCAGCAGTTTAGCCTTATCGAACACCGGGGAGCTGTTTTTT
V: TRBV3-1; J: TRBJ2-3; D: TRBD1; size: many; CDR3: CASSQGSGTANTDTQYF; DNA: TGTGCCAGCAGCCAAGGGTCTGGGACAGCTAACACAGATACGCAGTATTTT
V: TRBV6-2/TRBV6-3; J: TRBJ2-2; D: NA; size: few; CDR3: CASSRAATTYTRGTGELFF; DNA: TGTGCCAGCAGCCGAGCGGCGACTACTTACACGAGGGGCACCGGGGAGCTGTTTTTT
V: TRBV14; J: TRBJ2-1; D: TRBD2; size: few; CDR3: CASSQERGGRAKNEQFF; DNA: TGTGCCAGCAGCCAAGAGAGGGGCGGGAGGGCCAAAAATGAGCAGTTCTTC
V: TRBV20-1; J: TRBJ2-4; D: TRBD2; size: NA; CDR3: CSAEPSGSLGNIQYF; DNA: TGCAGTGCGGAGCCTAGCGGGAGTCTTGGAAACATTCAGTACTTC